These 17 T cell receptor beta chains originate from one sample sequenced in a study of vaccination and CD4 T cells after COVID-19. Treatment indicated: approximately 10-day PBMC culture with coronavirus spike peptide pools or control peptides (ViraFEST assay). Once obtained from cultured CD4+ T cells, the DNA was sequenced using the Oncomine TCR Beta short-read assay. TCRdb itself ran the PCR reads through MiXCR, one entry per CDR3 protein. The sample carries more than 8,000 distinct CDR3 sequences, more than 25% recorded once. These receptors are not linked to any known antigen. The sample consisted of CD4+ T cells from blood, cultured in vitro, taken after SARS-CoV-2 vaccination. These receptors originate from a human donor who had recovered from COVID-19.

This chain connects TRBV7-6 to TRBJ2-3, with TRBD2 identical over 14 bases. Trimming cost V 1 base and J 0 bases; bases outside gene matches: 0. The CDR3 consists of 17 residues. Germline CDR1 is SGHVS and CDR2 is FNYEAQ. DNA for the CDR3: TGTGCCAGCAGCTTAGGGACTAGCGGGAGGAGCACAGATACGCAGTATTTT. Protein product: CASSLGTSGRSTDTQYF.

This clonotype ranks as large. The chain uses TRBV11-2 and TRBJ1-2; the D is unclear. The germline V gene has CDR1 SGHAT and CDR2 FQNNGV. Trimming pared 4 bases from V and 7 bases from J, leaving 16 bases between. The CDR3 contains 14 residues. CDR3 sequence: CASSSYAHEGGYTF. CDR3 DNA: TGTGCCAGCAGCTCCTACGCCCACGAGGGTGGCTACACCTTC.

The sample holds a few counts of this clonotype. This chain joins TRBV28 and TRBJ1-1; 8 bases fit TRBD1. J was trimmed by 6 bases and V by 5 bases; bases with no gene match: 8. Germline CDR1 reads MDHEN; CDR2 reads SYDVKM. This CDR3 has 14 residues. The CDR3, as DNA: TGTGCCAGCAGTGGGCAGGGGGCTAATTCTGAAGCTTTCTTT. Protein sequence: CASSGQGANSEAFF.

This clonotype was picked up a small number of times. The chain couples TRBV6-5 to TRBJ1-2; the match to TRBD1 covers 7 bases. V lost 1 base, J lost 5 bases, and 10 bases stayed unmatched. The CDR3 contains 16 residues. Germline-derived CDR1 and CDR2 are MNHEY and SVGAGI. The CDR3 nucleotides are TGTGCCAGCAGTTACTTTAGCAGGGGGAACGGTTATGGCTACACCTTC. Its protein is CASSYFSRGNGYGYTF.

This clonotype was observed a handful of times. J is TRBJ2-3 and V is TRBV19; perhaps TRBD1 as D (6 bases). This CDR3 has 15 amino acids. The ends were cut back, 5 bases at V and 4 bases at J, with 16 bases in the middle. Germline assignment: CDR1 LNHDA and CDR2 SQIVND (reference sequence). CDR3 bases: TGTGCCAGTAGTGTACGGACAGTTGCGGCAGATACGCAGTATTTT. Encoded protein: CASSVRTVAADTQYF.

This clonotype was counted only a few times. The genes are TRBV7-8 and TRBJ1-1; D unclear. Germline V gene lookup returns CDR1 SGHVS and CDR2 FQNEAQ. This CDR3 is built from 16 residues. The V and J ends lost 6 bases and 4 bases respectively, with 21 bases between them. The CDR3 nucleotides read TGTGCCAGCAGGGAGGGCTCGGGTCCGGCTATCACTGAAGCTTTCTTT. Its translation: CASREGSGPAITEAFF.

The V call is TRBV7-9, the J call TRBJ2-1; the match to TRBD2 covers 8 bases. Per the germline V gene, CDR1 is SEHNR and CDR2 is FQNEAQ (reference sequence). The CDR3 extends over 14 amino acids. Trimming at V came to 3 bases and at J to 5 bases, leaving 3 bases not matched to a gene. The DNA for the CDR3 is TGTGCCAGCAGCTTGAAGCGGGGGAACAATGAGCAGTTCTTC. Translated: CASSLKRGNNEQFF.

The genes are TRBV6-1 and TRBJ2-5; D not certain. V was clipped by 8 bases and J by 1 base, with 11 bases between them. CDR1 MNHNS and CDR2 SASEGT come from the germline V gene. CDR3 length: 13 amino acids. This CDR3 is CASQSRVQETQYF. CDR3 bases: TGTGCCAGCCAAAGTAGGGTCCAAGAGACCCAGTACTTC.

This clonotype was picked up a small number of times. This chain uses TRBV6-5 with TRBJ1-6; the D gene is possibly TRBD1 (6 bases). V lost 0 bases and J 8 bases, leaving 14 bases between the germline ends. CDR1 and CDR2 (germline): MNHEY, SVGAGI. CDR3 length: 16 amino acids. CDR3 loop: CASSYSGGVSDSPLHF. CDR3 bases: TGTGCCAGCAGTTACTCCGGGGGCGTAAGTGATTCACCCCTCCACTTT.

The CDR3 sequence is CASRKNRVNWGNEQFF. The CDR3, as DNA: TGTGCCAGTAGGAAAAACAGGGTAAATTGGGGCAATGAGCAGTTCTTC. The genes are TRBV19 and TRBJ2-1, with a possible D match to TRBD1 (6 bases). V was clipped by 6 bases and J by 6 bases, with 21 bases between them. The CDR3 length is 16 residues. Per the germline V gene, CDR1 is LNHDA and CDR2 is SQIVND (reference sequence). Based on the CDR3 plus reference TRBV19 and TRBJ2-1, the full variable domain is DGGITQSPKYLFRKEGQNVTLSCEQNLNHDAMYWYRQDPGQGLRLIYYSQIVNDFQKGDIAEGYSVSREKKESFPLTVTSAQKNPTAFYLCASRKNRVNWGNEQFFGPGTRLTVL.

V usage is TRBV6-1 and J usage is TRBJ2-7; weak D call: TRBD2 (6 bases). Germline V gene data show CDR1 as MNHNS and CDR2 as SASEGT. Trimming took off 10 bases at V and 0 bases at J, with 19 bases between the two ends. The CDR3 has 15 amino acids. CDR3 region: CATSPWAEGSYEQYF. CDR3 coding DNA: TGTGCCACCTCCCCTTGGGCGGAGGGCTCCTACGAGCAGTACTTC.

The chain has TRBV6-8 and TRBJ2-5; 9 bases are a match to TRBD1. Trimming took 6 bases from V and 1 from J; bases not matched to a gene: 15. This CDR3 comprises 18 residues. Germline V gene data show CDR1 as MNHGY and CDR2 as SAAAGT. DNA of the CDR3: TGTGCCAGCAGAGCAAACAGGGGGCGCGGGGGTCCCCAAGAGACCCAGTACTTC. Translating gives CASRANRGRGGPQETQYF.

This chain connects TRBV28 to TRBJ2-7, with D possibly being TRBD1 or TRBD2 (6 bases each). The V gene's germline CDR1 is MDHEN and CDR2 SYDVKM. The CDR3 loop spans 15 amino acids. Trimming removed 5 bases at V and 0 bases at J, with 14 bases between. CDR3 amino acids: CASSKGGDGSYEQYF. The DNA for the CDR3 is TGTGCCAGCAGTAAGGGGGGAGACGGCTCCTACGAGCAGTACTTC. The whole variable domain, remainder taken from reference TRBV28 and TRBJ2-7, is DVKVTQSSRYLVKRTGEKVFLECVQDMDHENMFWYRQDPGLGLRLIYFSYDVKMKEKGDIPEGYSVSREKKERFSLILESASTNQTSMYLCASSKGGDGSYEQYFGPGTRLTVT.

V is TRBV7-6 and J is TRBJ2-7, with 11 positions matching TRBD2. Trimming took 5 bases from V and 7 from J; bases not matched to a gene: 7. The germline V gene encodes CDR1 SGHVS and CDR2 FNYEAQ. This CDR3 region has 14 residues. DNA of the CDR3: TGTGCCAGCAGCCTACTAGCGGGAGCCGGGGAGCAGTACTTC. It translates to CASSLLAGAGEQYF.

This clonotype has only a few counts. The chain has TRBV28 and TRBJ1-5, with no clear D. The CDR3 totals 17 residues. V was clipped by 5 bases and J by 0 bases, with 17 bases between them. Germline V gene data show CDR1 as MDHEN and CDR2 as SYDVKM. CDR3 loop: CASSRSGVRYSNQPQHF. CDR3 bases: TGTGCCAGCAGTAGGTCAGGCGTTCGGTATAGCAATCAGCCCCAGCATTTT.

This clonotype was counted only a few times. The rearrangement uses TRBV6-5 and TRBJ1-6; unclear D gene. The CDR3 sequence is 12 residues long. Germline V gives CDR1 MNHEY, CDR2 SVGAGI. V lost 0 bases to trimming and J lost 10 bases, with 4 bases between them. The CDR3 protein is CASSYSESPLHF. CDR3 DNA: TGTGCCAGCAGTTACTCAGAATCACCCCTCCACTTT.

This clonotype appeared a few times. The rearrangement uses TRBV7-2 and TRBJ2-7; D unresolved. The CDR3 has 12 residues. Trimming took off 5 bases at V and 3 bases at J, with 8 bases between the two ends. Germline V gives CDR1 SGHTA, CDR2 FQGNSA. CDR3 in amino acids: CASSRPDYEQYF. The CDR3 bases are TGTGCCAGCAGCAGACCCGACTACGAGCAGTACTTC. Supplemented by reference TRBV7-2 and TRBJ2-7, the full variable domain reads GAGVSQSPSNKVTEKGKDVELRCDPISGHTALYWYRQSLGQGLEFLIYFQGNSAPDKSGLPSDRFSAERTGGSVSTLTIQRTQQEDSAVYLCASSRPDYEQYFGPGTRLTVT.